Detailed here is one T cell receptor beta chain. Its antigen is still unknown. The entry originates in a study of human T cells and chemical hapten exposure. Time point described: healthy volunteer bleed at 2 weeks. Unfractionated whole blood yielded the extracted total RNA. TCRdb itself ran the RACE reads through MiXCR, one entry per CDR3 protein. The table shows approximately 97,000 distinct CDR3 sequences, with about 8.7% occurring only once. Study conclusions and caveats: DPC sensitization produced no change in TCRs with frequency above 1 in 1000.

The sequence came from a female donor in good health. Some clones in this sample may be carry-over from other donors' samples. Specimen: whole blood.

CDR3 DNA sequence: TGCGCCAGCAGCCAAGAACAGCAGGAAGGCTACGAGCAGTACTTC. As protein: CASSQEQQEGYEQYF. The chain carries TRBV4-3 and TRBJ2-7; no clear D. The CDR3 loop spans 15 amino acids. V was cut by 0 bases and J by 3 bases, with 12 bases left in between. The germline V gene encodes CDR1 LGHNA and CDR2 YSLEER.